This T cell receptor beta chain was sequenced in a study of Graves' ophthalmopathy and Graves' hyperthyroidism. RNA served as the template for amplifying TCR beta CDR3 regions. Amplification began with first-round RT-PCR using HTBI primers, then second-round multiplex PCR was performed. TCRdb fed the multiplex PCR reads into MiXCR, producing one record per CDR3 protein. The repertoire includes under 350,000 distinct CDR3 sequences, roughly a sixth of them detected once, and around 12% sits in the top ten. V lost 6 bases, J lost 6 bases, and 14 bases lay in between. The CDR3 is 14 amino acids. Germline CDR1 is SGHAT and CDR2 is FQDESV (reference sequence). This clonotype was counted a few times.

The sequence was collected from an adult man with Graves' ophthalmopathy. Sample: peripheral blood. The V and J genes are TRBV11-1 and TRBJ2-2; either TRBD1 or TRBD2 may supply D (5 bases each). The DNA of the CDR3 is TGTGCCAGCAGTCCCATTAGGGACGCCGGGGAGCTGTTTTTT. Protein product: CASSPIRDAGELFF.